A single sample gave rise to the 22 T cell receptor beta chains below, sequenced in a study of blood T cell repertoires in COVID-19. The table came from immunoSEQ multiplex PCR; TCRdb's copy has only in-frame clones and leaves some out. The sample has 95,000 or so clones, approximately 89% seen once; the top ten hold about a sixth. The sequenced material came from peripheral blood. These receptors all stem from a human donor in a cohort sampled during active COVID-19.

The chain uses TRBV19 and TRBJ1-5; 11 bases fit TRBD1. In germline, CDR1 is LNHDA, CDR2 SQIVND (reference sequence). Trimming took 10 bases from V and 7 from J; bases not matched to a gene: 9. This CDR3 has 14 residues. For the CDR3, the DNA is TGTGCCACTGACGGACAGGGGGCGCGGCAGCCCCAGCATTTT. It encodes CATDGQGARQPQHF.

The chain joins TRBV27 to TRBJ2-5; 8 nucleotides agree with TRBD2. This CDR3 spans 15 amino acids. From germline, CDR1 is MNHEY and CDR2 SMNVEV (reference sequence). V was pared by 2 bases and J by 5 bases, with 7 bases of the junction left unmatched. CDR3: CASSLTGRGDETQYF. The DNA of the CDR3 is TGTGCCAGCAGTTTAACCGGGCGGGGGGATGAGACCCAGTACTTC.

The V call is TRBV19, the J call TRBJ1-1; D gene ambiguous. The CDR3 consists of 16 residues. CDR1 and CDR2 from the germline V gene are LNHDA and SQIVND (reference sequence). Trimming took off 6 bases at V and 0 bases at J, with 17 bases between the two ends. CDR3 residues: CASRMEKQRLNTEAFF. Written as DNA, the CDR3 is TGTGCCAGTAGGATGGAAAAACAGAGACTGAACACTGAAGCTTTCTTT.

The chain couples TRBV12-3 or TRBV12-4 to TRBJ1-2; D remains ambiguous. Trimming took 7 bases from V and 2 from J, leaving 8 bases between them. This CDR3 contains 12 residues. In DNA form, the CDR3 reads TGTGCCAGCACCTTTGGCAACTATGGCTACACCTTC. Translating it yields CASTFGNYGYTF.

This chain joins TRBV6-5 and TRBJ1-2; possible D gene TRBD1, 6 bases. This CDR3 is 14 amino acids long. Germline V CDR1 and CDR2: MNHEY, SVGAGI. Between the trimmed V and J ends, which lost 8 bases and 4 bases, there was a span of 17 bases. The CDR3 DNA is TGTGCCAGCGGGGGGGGCGCCGGGGGCTATGGCTACACCTTC. Encoded protein: CASGGGAGGYGYTF.

This clone was observed a handful of times. The chain recombines TRBV19 with TRBJ2-7; 8 bases line up with TRBD1. The length of the CDR3 is 14 residues. The V gene end was trimmed by 4 bases and the J gene end by 2 bases; junction bases not matched to a gene: 4. CDR1 and CDR2 (germline): LNHDA, SQIVND (reference sequence). CDR3 DNA sequence: TGTGCCAGTAGTAGGACAGGGAGACCCTACGAGCAGTACTTC. This translates into CASSRTGRPYEQYF.

This clone showed up just once. The V gene is TRBV7-9, the J gene TRBJ2-1; 9 bases are shared with TRBD2. Germline V gene lookup returns CDR1 SEHNR and CDR2 FQNEAQ (reference sequence). The CDR3 totals 16 residues. Trimming took 3 bases from V and 3 from J; bases not matched to a gene: 6. The DNA of the CDR3 is TGTGCCAGCAGCTTCCCCGGGACTAGCAGCTACAATGAGCAGTTCTTC. Protein: CASSFPGTSSYNEQFF. Supplemented by reference TRBV7-9 and TRBJ2-1, the full variable domain reads DTGVSQNPRHKITKRGQNVTFRCDPISEHNRLYWYRQTLGQGPEFLTYFQNEAQLEKSRLLSDRFSAERPKGSFSTLEIQRTEQGDSAMYLCASSFPGTSSYNEQFFGPGTRLTVL.

The gene calls are TRBV27 and TRBJ2-3; 9 nucleotides match TRBD1. From germline, CDR1 is MNHEY and CDR2 SMNVEV (reference sequence). Germline trimming cut 3 bases from V and 2 bases from J; bases unmatched to any gene: 12. CDR3 length: 18 residues. The CDR3 protein is CASSFQNPWTGVTDTQYF. CDR3 nucleotides: TGTGCCAGCAGTTTCCAAAATCCTTGGACAGGGGTCACAGATACGCAGTATTTT.

CDR3 in amino acids: CASSPEHISNQPQHF. CDR3 in DNA: TGTGCCAGCTCACCTGAACACATTAGCAATCAGCCCCAGCATTTT. The genes are TRBV18 and TRBJ1-5; D gene ambiguous. Germline V gene sequence: CDR1 KGHSH, CDR2 LQKENI. CDR3 length equals 15 residues. Trimming took 3 bases from V and 0 from J, leaving 9 bases between them.

The chain combines TRBV18 with TRBJ1-1; no firm D call. Germline V gene data show CDR1 as KGHSH and CDR2 as LQKENI. The CDR3 loop spans 15 amino acids. Trimming took 1 base from V and 4 from J, leaving 13 bases between them. CDR3 region: CASSPLGFKSTEAFF. The CDR3 DNA sequence: TGTGCCAGCTCACCACTGGGCTTTAAGAGCACTGAAGCTTTCTTT.

This chain uses TRBV6-5 with TRBJ2-7; 7 nucleotides align to TRBD1. Germline CDR1 is MNHEY and CDR2 is SVGAGI. The CDR3 is 14 residues long. V lost 4 bases and J lost 3; bases outside the gene matches: 6. The CDR3 sequence is CASSSGQMVYEQYF. CDR3 coding DNA: TGTGCCAGCAGTTCGGGACAGATGGTCTACGAGCAGTACTTC.

CDR3 in DNA: TGTGCCAGCAGTCCCTGGACAGGGATCCAAGAGACCCAGTACTTC. Translation gives CASSPWTGIQETQYF. This chain connects TRBV27 to TRBJ2-5; the match to TRBD1 covers 8 bases. Germline trimming cut 5 bases from V and 1 base from J; bases unmatched to any gene: 6. Looked up from germline, CDR1 is MNHEY and CDR2 is SMNVEV (reference sequence). This CDR3 spans 15 amino acids.

This chain uses TRBV6-6 with TRBJ2-1; 8 nucleotides match TRBD1. V gave up 4 bases and J gave up 12 bases; unmatched junction bases: 11. CDR3 length equals 14 residues. The germline CDR1 and CDR2 sequences are MNHNY and SVGAGI (reference sequence). Written as DNA, the CDR3 is TGTGCCAGCAGTTCGGGACAGGTCGGGGCGGTGCAGTTCTTC. This sequence encodes CASSSGQVGAVQFF.

This chain uses TRBV2 with TRBJ1-4; 7 bases map to TRBD1. The V gene end was trimmed by 10 bases and the J gene end by 7 bases; junction bases not matched to a gene: 6. From germline, CDR1 is SNHLY and CDR2 FYNNEI. There are 12 residues in the CDR3. For the CDR3, the DNA is TGTGCCAAACAGGGGATCGGTGAAAAACTGTTTTTT. Protein sequence: CAKQGIGEKLFF.

The chain recombines TRBV7-8 with TRBJ2-6, with a tentative D call TRBD2 (6 bases). The CDR3 extends over 18 amino acids. Trimming left V 1 base short and J 0 bases short, with 13 bases between. The germline CDR1 and CDR2 sequences are SGHVS and FQNEAQ. CDR3 amino acids: CASSLVQGGSSGANVLTF. CDR3 bases: TGTGCCAGCAGCTTAGTTCAGGGAGGATCCTCTGGGGCCAACGTCCTGACTTTC.

The chain couples TRBV9 to TRBJ1-2, with TRBD1 identical over 8 bases. The CDR3 is made up of 17 amino acids. With V trimmed by 3 bases and J by 6 bases, 16 bases remained unmatched. Germline CDR1 reads SGDLS; CDR2 reads YYNGEE. The CDR3 bases are TGTGCCAGCAGCGAGAGAGAGGACAGGGTTTTGGGGGATGGCTACACCTTC. Translating it yields CASSEREDRVLGDGYTF.

The rearrangement joins TRBV18 to TRBJ2-1; possible D gene TRBD2, 5 bases. V lost 1 base, J lost 5 bases, and 9 bases lay in between. The CDR3 covers 14 residues. Germline loops: CDR1 KGHSH, CDR2 LQKENI. The CDR3 DNA sequence: TGTGCCAGCTCACCACGTAGCGTAGACAATGAGCAGTTCTTC. Protein: CASSPRSVDNEQFF. The variable domain in full, completed from reference TRBV18 and TRBJ2-1, reads NAGVMQNPRHLVRRRGQEARLRCSPMKGHSHVYWYRQLPEEGLKFMVYLQKENIIDESGMPKERFSAEFPKEGPSILRIQQVVRGDSAAYFCASSPRSVDNEQFFGPGTRLTVL.

The CDR3 sequence: CASKKGASTEAFF. CDR3 sequence (DNA): TGTGCCAGCAAAAAGGGGGCGAGCACTGAAGCTTTCTTT. The genes are TRBV12-3 or TRBV12-4 and TRBJ1-1; TRBD1 matches at 7 bases. The CDR3 runs 13 residues. J lost 4 bases, V lost 7 bases, and 6 bases had no gene match.

This chain joins TRBV5-6 and TRBJ1-2, with a possible D match to TRBD1 (5 bases). The germline gives CDR1 SGHDT, CDR2 YYEEEE. V was clipped by 0 bases and J by 7 bases, with 13 bases between them. CDR3 length: 14 amino acids. Here the CDR3 DNA reads TGTGCCAGCAGCTTGGGGACACCATATTTTGGCTACACCTTC. Its translation: CASSLGTPYFGYTF.

The J gene is TRBJ1-2, the V gene TRBV11-2; 9 nucleotides align to TRBD1. Per the germline V gene, CDR1 is SGHAT and CDR2 is FQNNGV. Losses at the gene ends were 6 bases for V and 7 bases for J; bases not matched to a gene: 9. The length of the CDR3 is 14 residues. This CDR3 reads CASSRDRADGGYTF. The CDR3 DNA follows: TGTGCCAGCAGTCGGGACAGGGCGGATGGTGGCTACACCTTC.

V is TRBV5-5 and J is TRBJ1-5; TRBD1 matches 12 bases. This CDR3 has 16 residues. The junction had 11 bases not matched to a gene; V was cut back by 6 bases and J by 7 bases. CDR1 is SGHKS, CDR2 YYEKEE, per germline (reference sequence). CDR3 sequence reads: CASTQWGQGARQPQHF. As DNA, the CDR3 is TGTGCCAGCACCCAGTGGGGACAGGGGGCCCGACAGCCCCAGCATTTT.

Only a few counts were recorded for this clone. The V call is TRBV9, the J call TRBJ1-4, with no clear D. Per germline, CDR1 SGDLS and CDR2 YYNGEE. The CDR3 sequence is 14 residues long. V was cut by 0 bases and J by 8 bases, with 11 bases left in between. The CDR3 here is CASSVDVIREKLFF. CDR3 nucleotide sequence: TGTGCCAGCAGCGTAGATGTGATTCGGGAAAAACTGTTTTTT. Variable domain in full (rest from reference TRBV9 and TRBJ1-4): DSGVTQTPKHLITATGQRVTLRCSPRSGDLSVYWYQQSLDQGLQFLIQYYNGEERAKGNILERFSAQQFPDLHSELNLSSLELGDSALYFCASSVDVIREKLFFGSGTQLSVL.